The rows below give T cell receptor beta chains drawn from one sample of a study of T cell responses to AZD1222 COVID-19 vaccine. TCRdb's table, derived via immunoSEQ multiplex PCR, lists solely in-frame clones and lacks some. Among 90,000 to 150,000 clones listed, approximately 90% were seen once. The specimen comprised peripheral blood, sampled 28 days after the second AZD1222 dose. Every receptor here comes from an adult who received the AZD1222 COVID-19 vaccine. Each CDR3 is given with its conserved first and last residue. D genes are given only for firm matches. A clone size is listed for some rows: how often the clone was seen (once, few, many), or a class if it is expanded.

D,V,size,J,DNA,CDR3
-,TRBV15,-,TRBJ1-3,TGTGCCACCAGCCCTCAGCGAGGCTCCGGAAACACCATATATTTT,CATSPQRGSGNTIYF
-,TRBV6-5,-,TRBJ2-7,TGTGCCAGCAGCCAATTGGGGGATTTGGCCTACGAGCAGTACTTC,CASSQLGDLAYEQYF
-,TRBV10-2,few,TRBJ1-2,TGCGCCAGCAGTGAGATACAGTACTCTAACTATGGCTACACCTTC,CASSEIQYSNYGYTF
TRBD2,TRBV5-1,-,TRBJ2-5,TGCGCCAGTACCGGGACTAGCGGGGAAGAGACCCAGTACTTC,CASTGTSGEETQYF
-,TRBV10-1,-,TRBJ2-5,TGCGCCAGCAGCAAAACAGTACAGGAGACCCAGTACTTC,CASSKTVQETQYF
-,TRBV6-2/TRBV6-3,-,TRBJ1-1,TGTGCCAGCAGCCCGAACACTGAAGCTTTCTTT,CASSPNTEAFF
-,TRBV14,once,TRBJ2-7,TGTGCCAGCAGCCAAGGGGCAGGGCTCCCCTACGAGCAGTACTTC,CASSQGAGLPYEQYF
-,TRBV10-2,-,TRBJ1-5,TGCGCCAGCAGTGAGAGCGGAGTCAATCAGCCCCAGCATTTT,CASSESGVNQPQHF
-,TRBV18,few,TRBJ2-7,TGTGCCAGCTCACCACCGACGAATTACGAGCAGTACTTC,CASSPPTNYEQYF
-,TRBV27,once,TRBJ1-2,TGTGCCAGCAGTTTATCGGGGTTCGGAGAAAAACGCTATGGCTACACCTTC,CASSLSGFGEKRYGYTF
TRBD1,TRBV19,few,TRBJ1-1,TGTGCCAGTAGTATCGGGACAGGGTCTCTTTGGGTGTCTGAAGCTTTCTTT,CASSIGTGSLWVSEAFF
-,TRBV1,-,TRBJ1-1,TGCACCAGCAGCCACTTCAATGGTGGGGGGAACACTGAAGCTTTCTTT,CTSSHFNGGGNTEAFF
TRBD2,TRBV19,-,TRBJ2-3,TGTGCCAGTCGGGGGGGCCAGAAAGATACGCAGTATTTT,CASRGGQKDTQYF
-,TRBV30,-,TRBJ1-5,TGTGCCGTGGCCAGGGGCGGTAATCAGCCCCAGCATTTT,CAVARGGNQPQHF
-,TRBV28,-,TRBJ1-2,TGTGCCACCTCATGGGGGACACCCCGCGTCTACACCTTC,CATSWGTPRVYTF
TRBD1,TRBV18,-,TRBJ1-1,TGTGCCAGCTCCCCGACAGGGGGCACTGAAGCTTTCTTT,CASSPTGGTEAFF
-,TRBV5-1,-,TRBJ2-7,TGCGCCAGCAGCTTGATCAGGGGCCCCACCTACGAGCAGTACTTC,CASSLIRGPTYEQYF
-,TRBV7-8,-,TRBJ1-1,TGTGCCAGCAGCTTAGCAGGGGACACTGAAGCTTTCTTT,CASSLAGDTEAFF
-,TRBV19,-,TRBJ2-5,TGTGCCACCCAAGGGCGGCACGCTGTTCAAGAGACCCAGTACTTC,CATQGRHAVQETQYF
TRBD1,TRBV29-1,-,TRBJ2-3,TGCAGCGTGACGGACAGGAGCCGCACAGATACGCAGTATTTT,CSVTDRSRTDTQYF
-,TRBV12-3/TRBV12-4,-,TRBJ1-1,TGTGCCAGCAGTTTAAATTCGTACACTGAAGCTTTCTTT,CASSLNSYTEAFF
-,TRBV9,-,TRBJ1-1,TGTGCCAGCAGCCTAGGGGTTTTGACTGAAGCTTTCTTT,CASSLGVLTEAFF
-,TRBV4-3,-,TRBJ1-4,TGCGCCAGCAGCCAAGATTACGGGGTGGAAGAAAAACTGTTTTTT,CASSQDYGVEEKLFF
-,TRBV12-3/TRBV12-4,once,TRBJ1-6,TGTGCCAGCAGCCCGCCTTTTTCACCCCTCCACTTT,CASSPPFSPLHF
-,TRBV29-1,-,TRBJ1-2,TGCAGCGTTGGGGACTCCGACTACACCTTC,CSVGDSDYTF
TRBD1,TRBV29-1,-,TRBJ1-1,TGCAGCGTTCAAGGGACAGTCGACACTGAAGCTTTCTTT,CSVQGTVDTEAFF
TRBD1,TRBV11-2,few,TRBJ2-7,TGTGCCAGCAGCCGGGACAGGGACGAGCAGTACTTC,CASSRDRDEQYF
TRBD1,TRBV7-8,-,TRBJ2-7,TGTGCCAGCAGCAGGACAGGTTCCTACGAGCAGTACTTC,CASSRTGSYEQYF
-,TRBV6-5,-,TRBJ2-7,TGTGCCAGCAGTTCGAATACGAGGGAGCAGTACTTC,CASSSNTREQYF
TRBD2,TRBV6-5,-,TRBJ2-7,TGTGCCAGCAGTTACGCAGGCGGGGGCTCCTACGAGCAGTACTTC,CASSYAGGGSYEQYF
TRBD1,TRBV5-1,once,TRBJ1-5,TGCGCCAGCAGCCCCTGGACAGGGGGCGATCAGCCCCAGCATTTT,CASSPWTGGDQPQHF
-,TRBV30,-,TRBJ1-2,TGTGCCTGGAGTGTACGAGGGTTTAGTAACTATGGCTACACCTTC,CAWSVRGFSNYGYTF
-,TRBV7-2,-,TRBJ2-2,TGTGCCAGCAGCTTTTCCGCAGGGATAAACACCGGGGAGCTGTTTTTT,CASSFSAGINTGELFF
-,TRBV6-1,few,TRBJ1-1,TGTGCCAGCAGTGAATCTATCAGGGTGGAGGCTTTCTTT,CASSESIRVEAFF
-,TRBV6-5,-,TRBJ1-1,TGTGCCAGCAGACCGCCGAGGGGAAAGAACACTGAAGCTTTCTTT,CASRPPRGKNTEAFF
-,TRBV5-6,-,TRBJ2-7,TGTGCCAGCAGCTTTGGGGGAGGCGAGCAGTACTTC,CASSFGGGEQYF
-,TRBV12-5,-,TRBJ2-3,TGTGCTAGTGGTTTGGCCTCGGCTCAGGGTCTGGTGGGAGATACGCAGTATTTT,CASGLASAQGLVGDTQYF
TRBD2,TRBV19,-,TRBJ2-5,TGTGCCACCCTAGGGAGGGCCCGGGAGACCCAGTACTTC,CATLGRARETQYF
-,TRBV6-5,-,TRBJ1-1,TGTGCCAGCAGTTACTCTTCCTTGAACACTGAAGCTTTCTTT,CASSYSSLNTEAFF
TRBD2,TRBV29-1,-,TRBJ2-7,TGCAGCGTTGAGCAGGAGGGACTAGGCGCGCAGTACTTC,CSVEQEGLGAQYF
-,TRBV24-1,-,TRBJ2-5,TGTGCCACCAGTGATTTGGGACAGTCTCAAGAGACCCAGTACTTC,CATSDLGQSQETQYF
TRBD2,TRBV28,-,TRBJ2-1,TGTGCCAGCAGTTTAATGGCTAGCGGGGGGCTTGAGCAGTTCTTC,CASSLMASGGLEQFF
-,TRBV2,-,TRBJ1-1,TGTGCCAGTAACCGGGGAACCTCTTCCAATGAAGCTTTCTTT,CASNRGTSSNEAFF
-,TRBV30,few,TRBJ1-2,TGTGCCGGACTAGGACAACGGAGCTATGGCTACACCTTC,CAGLGQRSYGYTF
-,TRBV28,-,TRBJ1-1,TGTGCCACCTGGCTGGACAGTTCGAACACTGAAGCTTTCTTT,CATWLDSSNTEAFF
-,TRBV7-9,-,TRBJ1-1,TGTGCCAGCAGCCCGGGTGGGGGCACTGAAGCTTTCTTT,CASSPGGGTEAFF
-,TRBV2,-,TRBJ1-4,TGTGCCAGCAGTGAAGCCGGCCCCTGGTTTGGAAAACTGTTTTTT,CASSEAGPWFGKLFF